The present T cell receptor (beta chain) was sequenced within a study of T cells in Graves' hyperthyroidism and ophthalmopathy. Regarding the study as a whole: Ophthalmopathy cases were set apart from stable hyperthyroidism by a 13 V-J model.

The TCR beta CDR3 regions underwent amplification using RNA transcripts as the source. The HTBI primer set was used in a first-round RT-PCR of the TCR CDR3. TCRdb reanalysed the multiplex PCR reads using MiXCR and keeps one entry per CDR3 protein. The data contain about 600,000 distinct CDR3 sequences, about 16% of them singletons. The authors obtained PBMCs from over 7.5 ml of fresh peripheral blood. To note about this clonotype: Its antigen is undetermined.

Sequencing was performed on blood. The source is a woman aged 40 to 49 with Graves' ophthalmopathy.

The CDR3 loop reads CASSDTVQVMVSGPQYF. Written as DNA, the CDR3 is TGTGCCAGCAGTGATACGGTCCAGGTCATGGTCTCCGGTCCGCAGTATTTT. This chain joins TRBV6-1 and TRBJ2-3; no firm D call. Trimming left V 3 bases short and J 10 bases short, with 26 bases between. CDR3 length: 17 amino acids. Looked up from germline, CDR1 is MNHNS and CDR2 is SASEGT.